This record concerns one T cell receptor beta chain sequence. Its antigen remains unknown. The data stem from a study of shared clonotypes between healthy human individuals. Findings and caveats of the study: Several donors held about 5% of naive CD4 clonotypes in common. Despite large depth, sorted-subset datasets appeared incompletely sequenced.

Some clones are missing from TCRdb's copy, which holds only in-frame ones; the method was immunoSEQ multiplex PCR. This table holds under 1 million clones, 92% found once. CD45RO-negative cells were positively selected for CCR7, leaving out terminally differentiated effector memory CD45RA+ cells. The CDR3 is 15 amino acids. Germline CDR1 and CDR2: MDHEN and SYDVKM. V dropped 7 bases and J dropped 8; count of bases not matched to a gene: 7. The source of this sequence is a man aged 25 to 45 in good health. This chain connects TRBV28 to TRBJ2-1; the match to TRBD2 covers 14 bases. Sequencing was carried out using naive CD8+ T cells sorted from blood. CDR3 sequence reads: CASIRGLAGVDEQFF. The CDR3 DNA sequence: TGTGCCAGCATCAGGGGACTAGCGGGAGTGGATGAGCAGTTCTTC.